This T cell receptor beta chain was retrieved from a study of T cell responses to AZD1222 COVID-19 vaccine. Study conclusions and caveats: Every sample of the repertoires postdated the peak T cell response. There were mostly white British donors and more females than males, and clonal diversity was possibly underestimated.

Germline values: CDR1 KGHSH, CDR2 LQKENI. Between the trimmed V and J ends, which lost 3 bases and 2 bases, there was a span of 5 bases. This CDR3 region has 12 residues. The data were produced by immunoSEQ multiplex PCR, yet TCRdb's version contains in-frame clones alone and is incomplete. The repertoire holds 110,000 or so clones, roughly 85% seen once, with approximately 8.5% in the top ten. As regards this clone: As yet, its antigen is unknown.

The source is an adult in good health. The specimen was peripheral blood, collected on day 0 of AZD1222 vaccination. This chain links TRBV18 with TRBJ2-7; D ambiguous. This CDR3 is CASSPRPYEQYF. The CDR3 bases are TGTGCCAGCTCACCGAGGCCCTACGAGCAGTACTTC.